Described below is a single T cell receptor (beta chain) sequence and its context. Its specificity is not known. The source of the sample is a study of cytomegalovirus exposure and HLA in healthy donors. General study findings and limits: There were some public TCRs occurring in many donors, but most TCR sequences were rare. In vitro checks showed that a few CMV-associated chains really do target CMV antigens. The later analysis indicated that the majority of CMV-associated TCR beta chains appeared HLA-restricted.

The PCR made use of 60 Vbeta and 13 Jbeta primers. The table came from immunoSEQ multiplex PCR; TCRdb's copy has only in-frame clones and leaves some out. Of 220,000 or so clones listed, around 83% are singletons. CDR1 and CDR2 (germline): LGHNA, YNFKEQ. There are 14 residues in the CDR3. The V end lost 0 bases, the J end lost 13 bases, and 16 bases lay between the germline ends. The sample was PBMCs. This chain uses TRBV4-2 with TRBJ2-1, with TRBD2 as a possible D gene (5 bases). The receptor was isolated from a woman aged 40 to 49 in good health and CMV-seronegative. The DNA for the CDR3 is TGTGCCAGCAGCCAAGATCGCCGAGAGGGCCGCCAGTTCTTC. This translates into CASSQDRREGRQFF.